These T cell receptor beta chains were read from a single sample in a study of T cells expressing NK-cell markers. TCRdb re-analyzed the 5' RACE reads; it lists each CDR3 protein once, without DNA. This table lists fewer than 300,000 distinct CDR3 sequences. Sequencing was carried out using blood T cells: a sorted CD56 or NKG2C T cell subset, CD4+ or CD8+ T cells, or bulk PBMC T cells (not recorded which). These TCRs come from a woman aged 18 to 69 in good health. Both conserved end residues are part of each CDR3.

CDR3 length: 12
J gene: TRBJ1-1
V gene: TRBV29-1
CDR3 protein: CSAYRQNTEAFF

CDR3 length: 19
J gene: TRBJ2-1
V gene: TRBV4-2
CDR3 protein: CASSQDAWIIAGDRNEQFF

CDR3 length: 12
J gene: TRBJ2-5
V gene: TRBV6-6
CDR3 protein: CASRTNTGIMYF

CDR3 length: 13
J gene: TRBJ1-2
V gene: TRBV7-2
CDR3 protein: CASSLWDNYGYTF

CDR3 length: 12
J gene: TRBJ2-3
V gene: TRBV29-1
CDR3 protein: CSVEAVADTQYF

CDR3 length: 13
J gene: TRBJ2-4
V gene: TRBV2
CDR3 protein: CASSVQTVNIQYF

CDR3 length: 14
J gene: TRBJ2-5
V gene: TRBV30
CDR3 protein: CAWSPTGITGTQYF

CDR3 length: 14
J gene: TRBJ2-1
V gene: TRBV5-5
CDR3 protein: CASSSRSSYNEQFF

CDR3 length: 15
J gene: TRBJ1-2
V gene: TRBV7-9
CDR3 protein: CASSLGGAGRDGYTF

CDR3 length: 17
J gene: TRBJ2-1
V gene: TRBV5-1
CDR3 protein: CASSYSGGAVSYNEQFF

CDR3 length: 14
J gene: TRBJ1-6
V gene: TRBV29-1
CDR3 protein: CSVQGGSYNSPLHF

CDR3 length: 13
J gene: TRBJ1-2
V gene: TRBV7-3
CDR3 protein: CASSYDGFYGYTF

CDR3 length: 13
J gene: TRBJ2-1
V gene: TRBV13
CDR3 protein: CASSPPSGSPQFF

CDR3 length: 12
J gene: TRBJ2-5
V gene: TRBV6-2/TRBV6-3
CDR3 protein: CASGNMRETQYF

CDR3 length: 13
J gene: TRBJ2-2
V gene: TRBV7-2
CDR3 protein: CASSPLGTGELFF

CDR3 length: 16
J gene: TRBJ1-2
V gene: TRBV28
CDR3 protein: CASSLSVGGSAYGYTF

CDR3 length: 16
J gene: TRBJ2-4
V gene: TRBV6-2/TRBV6-3
CDR3 protein: CASSRTVPRAKNIQYF

CDR3 length: 14
J gene: TRBJ1-1
V gene: TRBV10-3
CDR3 protein: CAINGGGLNTEAFF

CDR3 length: 14
J gene: TRBJ2-5
V gene: TRBV5-6
CDR3 protein: CASSFAGAGETQYF

CDR3 length: 15
J gene: TRBJ2-3
V gene: TRBV6-2/TRBV6-3
CDR3 protein: CASSYWGRNTDTQYF

CDR3 length: 13
J gene: TRBJ2-7
V gene: TRBV7-3
CDR3 protein: CASSLTAGVEQYF

CDR3 length: 13
J gene: TRBJ2-5
V gene: TRBV28
CDR3 protein: CASSFGRGETQYF

CDR3 length: 13
J gene: TRBJ1-1
V gene: TRBV10-1
CDR3 protein: CASSDLLNTEAFF

CDR3 length: 19
J gene: TRBJ2-3
V gene: TRBV11-2
CDR3 protein: CASSSLRRGGLASTDTQYF

CDR3 length: 14
J gene: TRBJ1-1
V gene: TRBV5-6
CDR3 protein: CASNTGGWVTEAFF

CDR3 length: 16
J gene: TRBJ1-5
V gene: TRBV6-5
CDR3 protein: CASSYSAAAAGQPQHF

CDR3 length: 13
J gene: TRBJ2-2
V gene: TRBV30
CDR3 protein: CAWSVHGAGGVFF

CDR3 length: 12
J gene: TRBJ1-1
V gene: TRBV20-1
CDR3 protein: CSTTQGNTEAFF

CDR3 length: 16
J gene: TRBJ1-1
V gene: TRBV20-1
CDR3 protein: CSARDHGGQGNTEAFF

CDR3 length: 14
J gene: TRBJ1-5
V gene: TRBV6-1
CDR3 protein: CASKKDRWNQPQHF

CDR3 length: 13
J gene: TRBJ2-1
V gene: TRBV20-1
CDR3 protein: CSARTGKANEQFF